Shown below are 5 T cell receptor beta chains from a single sample sequenced in a study of post-analysis software for immune sequencing data. Overall study findings and caveats: Patients carried roughly 5 TRBV segments more frequently than controls did, and TRBV5-6, TRBV5-1 and TRBV20-1 were among them.

These receptors' targets are unknown. Incorporated into the TCR beta cDNA libraries were unique molecular identifiers, which served to reduce PCR and sequencing biases. TCRdb re-analysed the PCR reads in MiXCR, keeping a single row per CDR3 protein. The sample has over 150,000 distinct CDR3 sequences; about 32% are singletons. Sequenced sample: blood. The receptors stem from a girl between 10 and 17 years old with multiple sclerosis.

This clonotype was observed many times. This rearrangement joins TRBV29-1 to TRBJ1-1; no reliable D call. The germline gives CDR1 SQVTM, CDR2 ANQGSEA. The CDR3 has 15 amino acids. Deletions cut 1 base from V and 0 bases from J, with 12 bases between. The CDR3 nucleotides are TGCAGCGTTGAAGTAAGCAGCCACTTGAACACTGAAGCTTTCTTT. Translated: CSVEVSSHLNTEAFF.

Worth noting for this clonotype: This may be a read error, as it is one base from a much larger clone. The J gene is TRBJ2-7, the V gene TRBV6-1; D is perhaps TRBD2 (5 bases). The CDR3 has 17 amino acids. Germline CDR1 and CDR2: MNHNS and SASEGT. The CDR3 reads CTSSEDPRVRLSYEQYF. The CDR3, as DNA: TGTACCAGCAGTGAAGACCCGAGGGTACGGCTCTCCTACGAGCAGTACTTC.

This clonotype has at least ten counts. The chain links TRBV7-2 to TRBJ2-1; 7 nucleotides align to TRBD2. The CDR3 loop spans 17 amino acids. Trimming at V came to 3 bases and at J to 4 bases, leaving 12 bases not matched to a gene. Germline CDR1 SGHTA, CDR2 FQGNSA. The CDR3 DNA reads as TGTGCCAGCAGCTTCCGGGATCGACTAGCAGATTACAATGAGCAGTTCTTC. Protein product: CASSFRDRLADYNEQFF.

Turning to this clonotype: A much bigger clone sits one base away, suggesting this may be a read error. The conserved final phenylalanine or tryptophan is absent from the CDR3, which likely points to a read error. V usage is TRBV15 and J usage is TRBJ2-1, with D hard to call. V dropped 4 bases and J dropped 1 base, with 14 bases sitting between them. Germline V lookup: CDR1 LNHNV, CDR2 YYDKDF (reference sequence). The CDR3 sequence is 16 residues long. CDR3 nucleotides: TGTGCCACCAGCAACACTATCGATCAGTCCTACAATGAGCAGTTCGTC. Protein: CATSNTIDQSYNEQFV.

Many counts were recorded for this clonotype. The chain has TRBV15 and TRBJ2-5; D is possibly TRBD2 (5 bases). The CDR3 is 13 amino acids. Germline assignment: CDR1 LNHNV and CDR2 YYDKDF (reference sequence). Trimming removed 1 base at V and 4 bases at J, with 7 bases between. CDR3 in amino acids: CATSRGAGETQYF. In DNA form, the CDR3 reads TGTGCCACCAGCAGAGGTGCGGGAGAGACCCAGTACTTC.